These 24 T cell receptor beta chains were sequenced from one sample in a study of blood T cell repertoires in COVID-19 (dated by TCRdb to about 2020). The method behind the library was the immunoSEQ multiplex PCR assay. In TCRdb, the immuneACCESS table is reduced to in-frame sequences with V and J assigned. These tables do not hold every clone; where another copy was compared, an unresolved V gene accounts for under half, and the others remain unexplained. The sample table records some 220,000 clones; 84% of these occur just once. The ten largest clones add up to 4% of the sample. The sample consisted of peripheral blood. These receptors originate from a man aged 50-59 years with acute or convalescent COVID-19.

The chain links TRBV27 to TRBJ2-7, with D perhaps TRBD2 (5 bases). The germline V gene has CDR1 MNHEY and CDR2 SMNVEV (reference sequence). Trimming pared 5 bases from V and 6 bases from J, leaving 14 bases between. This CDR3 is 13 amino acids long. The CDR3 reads CASSPRGSFEQYF. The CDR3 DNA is TGTGCCAGCAGTCCCCGGGGTAGCTTCGAGCAGTACTTC.

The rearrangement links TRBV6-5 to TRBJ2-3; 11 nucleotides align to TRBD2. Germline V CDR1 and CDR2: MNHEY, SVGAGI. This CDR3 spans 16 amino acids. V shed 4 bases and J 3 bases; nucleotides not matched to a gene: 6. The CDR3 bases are TGTGCCAGCAGTTCCCTAGCGGGAGGAGGAACAGATACGCAGTATTTT. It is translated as CASSSLAGGGTDTQYF.

The CDR3 DNA sequence: TGTGCCAGCAGTCCCTATCAGGAAGGCAATCAGCCCCAGCATTTT. Protein product: CASSPYQEGNQPQHF. The chain has TRBV28 and TRBJ1-5, with D hard to call. V lost 5 bases and J 2 bases, leaving 13 bases between the germline ends. The CDR3 length is 15 residues. Germline CDR1 MDHEN, CDR2 SYDVKM.

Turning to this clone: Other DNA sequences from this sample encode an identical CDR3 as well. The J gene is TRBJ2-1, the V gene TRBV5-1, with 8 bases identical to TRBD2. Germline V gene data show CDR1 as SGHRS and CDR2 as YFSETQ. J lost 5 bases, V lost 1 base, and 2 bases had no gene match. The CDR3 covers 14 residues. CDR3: CASSLLAGNNEQFF. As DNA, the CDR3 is TGCGCCAGCAGCTTGTTAGCGGGGAACAATGAGCAGTTCTTC.

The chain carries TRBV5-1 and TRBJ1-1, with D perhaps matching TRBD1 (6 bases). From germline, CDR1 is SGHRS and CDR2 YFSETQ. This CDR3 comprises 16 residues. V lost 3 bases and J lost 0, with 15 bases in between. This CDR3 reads CASSSLYRDMNTEAFF. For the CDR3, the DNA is TGCGCCAGCAGCTCCCTGTACAGGGATATGAACACTGAAGCTTTCTTT.

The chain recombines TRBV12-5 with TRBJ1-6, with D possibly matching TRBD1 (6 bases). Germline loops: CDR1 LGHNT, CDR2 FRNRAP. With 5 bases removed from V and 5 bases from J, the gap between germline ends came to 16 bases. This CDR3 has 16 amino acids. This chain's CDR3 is CASGTPGHLNNSPLHF. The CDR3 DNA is TGTGCTAGTGGTACGCCGGGACATCTTAATAATTCACCCCTCCACTTT.

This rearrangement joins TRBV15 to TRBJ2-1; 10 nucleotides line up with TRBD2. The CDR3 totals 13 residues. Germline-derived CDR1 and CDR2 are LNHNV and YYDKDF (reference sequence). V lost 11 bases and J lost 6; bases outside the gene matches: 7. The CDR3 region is CASASGRGNEQFF. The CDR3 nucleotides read TGTGCCTCAGCTAGCGGGAGAGGCAATGAGCAGTTCTTC.

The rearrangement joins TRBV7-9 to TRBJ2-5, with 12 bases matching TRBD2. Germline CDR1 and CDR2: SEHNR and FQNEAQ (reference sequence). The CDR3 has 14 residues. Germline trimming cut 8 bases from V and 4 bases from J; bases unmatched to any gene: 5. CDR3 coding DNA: TGTGCCAGCGGACTAGCGGGAAGAGTAGAGACCCAGTACTTC. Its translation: CASGLAGRVETQYF.

The chain's CDR3 is CASSLGTGNGSPLHF. CDR3 bases: TGTGCCAGCAGTTTAGGGACAGGGAACGGATCACCCCTCCACTTT. The genes are TRBV27 and TRBJ1-6; 9 positions match TRBD1. The J segment lost 10 bases and the V segment lost 2 bases, leaving 6 bases of the junction unmatched. From germline, CDR1 is MNHEY and CDR2 SMNVEV (reference sequence). The CDR3 spans 15 residues.

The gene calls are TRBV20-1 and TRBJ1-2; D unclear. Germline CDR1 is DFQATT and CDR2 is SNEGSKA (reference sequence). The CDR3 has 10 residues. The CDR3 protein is CSLQNYGYTF. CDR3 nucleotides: TGCAGCTTACAGAACTATGGCTACACCTTC.

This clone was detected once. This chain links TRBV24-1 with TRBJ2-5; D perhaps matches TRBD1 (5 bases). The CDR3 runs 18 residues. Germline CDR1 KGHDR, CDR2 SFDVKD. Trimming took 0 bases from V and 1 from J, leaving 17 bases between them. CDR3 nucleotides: TGTGCCACCAGTGATTTGGTAGGGGCCATAACGTGCCAAGAGACCCAGTACTTC. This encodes CATSDLVGAITCQETQYF.

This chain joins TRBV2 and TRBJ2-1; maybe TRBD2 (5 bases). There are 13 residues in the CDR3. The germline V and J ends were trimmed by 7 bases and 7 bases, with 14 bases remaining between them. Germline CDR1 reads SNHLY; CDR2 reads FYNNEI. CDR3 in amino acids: CASKEGSRNEQFF. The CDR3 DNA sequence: TGTGCCAGCAAGGAAGGGAGTCGGAATGAGCAGTTCTTC.

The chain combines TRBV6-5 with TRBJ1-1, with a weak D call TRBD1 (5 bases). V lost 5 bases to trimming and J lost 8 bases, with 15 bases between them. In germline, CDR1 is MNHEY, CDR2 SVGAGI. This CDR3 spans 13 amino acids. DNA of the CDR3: TGTGCCAGCAGTAGTTTGACAGCTTTAGAAGCTTTCTTT. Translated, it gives CASSSLTALEAFF.

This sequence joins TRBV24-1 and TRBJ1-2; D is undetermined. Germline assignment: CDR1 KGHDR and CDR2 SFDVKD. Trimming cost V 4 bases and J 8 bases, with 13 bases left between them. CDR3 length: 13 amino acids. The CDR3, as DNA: TGTGCCACCAGTGACCCCGGGAGGGAAGGCTACACCTTC. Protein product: CATSDPGREGYTF.

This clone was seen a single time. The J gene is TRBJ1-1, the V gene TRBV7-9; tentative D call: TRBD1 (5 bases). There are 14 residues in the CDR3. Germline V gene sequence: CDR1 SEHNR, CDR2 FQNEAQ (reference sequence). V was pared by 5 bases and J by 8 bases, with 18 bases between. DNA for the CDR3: TGTGCCAGCAGCCCGAATAAGTCTAGGGGCGAAGCTTTCTTT. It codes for CASSPNKSRGEAFF.

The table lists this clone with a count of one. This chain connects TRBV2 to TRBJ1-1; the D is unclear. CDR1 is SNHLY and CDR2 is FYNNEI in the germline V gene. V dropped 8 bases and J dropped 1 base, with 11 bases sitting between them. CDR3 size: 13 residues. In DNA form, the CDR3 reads TGTGCCAGCTCACACTATTCGAACACTGAAGCTTTCTTT. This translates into CASSHYSNTEAFF. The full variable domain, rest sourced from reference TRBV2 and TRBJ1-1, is EPEVTQTPSHQVTQMGQEVILRCVPISNHLYFYWYRQILGQKVEFLVSFYNNEISEKSEIFDDQFSVERPDGSNFTLKIRSTKLEDSAMYFCASSHYSNTEAFFGQGTRLTVV.

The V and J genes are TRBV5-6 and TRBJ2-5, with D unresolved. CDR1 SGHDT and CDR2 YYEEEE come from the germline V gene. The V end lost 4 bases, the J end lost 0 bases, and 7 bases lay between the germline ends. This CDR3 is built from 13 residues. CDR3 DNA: TGTGCCAGCAGCACACAGAACCAAGAGACCCAGTACTTC. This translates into CASSTQNQETQYF.

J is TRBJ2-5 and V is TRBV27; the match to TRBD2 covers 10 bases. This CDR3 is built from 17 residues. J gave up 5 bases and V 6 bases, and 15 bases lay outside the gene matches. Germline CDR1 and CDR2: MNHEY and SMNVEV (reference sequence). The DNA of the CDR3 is TGTGCCAGCAGCTGGGGTACTAGCGGGACGGGATGGGAGACCCAGTACTTC. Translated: CASSWGTSGTGWETQYF.

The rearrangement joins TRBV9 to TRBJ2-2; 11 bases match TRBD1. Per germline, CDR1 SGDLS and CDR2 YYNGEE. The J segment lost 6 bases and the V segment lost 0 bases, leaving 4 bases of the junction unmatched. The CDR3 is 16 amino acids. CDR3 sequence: CASSVDPGQGAGELFF. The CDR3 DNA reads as TGTGCCAGCAGCGTAGATCCGGGACAGGGGGCCGGGGAGCTGTTTTTT.

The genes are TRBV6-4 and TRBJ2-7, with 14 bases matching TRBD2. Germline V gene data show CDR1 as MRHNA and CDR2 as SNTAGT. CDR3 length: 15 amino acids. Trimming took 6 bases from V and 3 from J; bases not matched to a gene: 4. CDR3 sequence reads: CASRGTSGSVYEQYF. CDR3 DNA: TGTGCCAGCAGAGGGACTAGCGGGAGTGTCTACGAGCAGTACTTC.

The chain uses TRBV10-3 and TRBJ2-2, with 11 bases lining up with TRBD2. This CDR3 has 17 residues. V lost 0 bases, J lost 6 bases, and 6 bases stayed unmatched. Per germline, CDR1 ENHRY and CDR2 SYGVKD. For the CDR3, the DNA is TGTGCCATCAGTGAGTCCACCCGACTAGCGGGATCCGGGGAGCTGTTTTTT. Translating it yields CAISESTRLAGSGELFF.

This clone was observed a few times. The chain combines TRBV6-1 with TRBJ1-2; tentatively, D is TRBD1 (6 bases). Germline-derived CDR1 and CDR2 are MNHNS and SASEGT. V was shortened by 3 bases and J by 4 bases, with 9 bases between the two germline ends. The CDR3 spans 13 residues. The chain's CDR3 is CASSDDRTYGYTF. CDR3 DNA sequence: TGTGCCAGCAGTGACGACAGGACCTATGGCTACACCTTC.

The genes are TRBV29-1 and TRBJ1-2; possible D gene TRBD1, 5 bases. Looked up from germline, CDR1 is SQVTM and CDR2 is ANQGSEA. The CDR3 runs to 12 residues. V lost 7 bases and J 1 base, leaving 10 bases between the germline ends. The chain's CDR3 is CSATDSNYGYTF. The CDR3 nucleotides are TGCAGCGCTACAGACAGTAACTATGGCTACACCTTC.

CDR3 residues: CASSPRDRGYDEQYF. The CDR3 nucleotides read TGTGCCAGCAGCCCGAGGGACAGGGGATACGACGAGCAGTACTTC. The V gene is TRBV7-3, the J gene TRBJ2-7; 10 bases line up with TRBD1. Germline loops: CDR1 SGHTA, CDR2 FQGTGA. The CDR3 has 15 amino acids. The J segment lost 5 bases and the V segment lost 5 bases, leaving 9 bases of the junction unmatched.